What follows is one T cell receptor beta chain and its context. Trimming left V 5 bases short and J 0 bases short, with 22 bases between. The CDR3 is 18 amino acids. Per germline, CDR1 SGHAT and CDR2 FQNNGV. This record belongs to a study of T cell changes during pregnancy in multiple sclerosis. Clones were sequenced by immunoSEQ multiplex PCR, and TCRdb holds only the in-frame ones, with some missing. The sample lists under 80,000 clones; 90% to 95% were seen once. Material: peripheral blood, obtained in the third trimester of pregnancy. The TCR sequence derives from a female donor with multiple sclerosis, enrolled in a pregnancy study. The chain carries TRBV11-2 and TRBJ1-1, with D possibly being TRBD1 (5 bases). Written as DNA, the CDR3 is TGTGCCAGCAGCCGGCATCATAGCAGGGTTAGTGTGAACACTGAAGCTTTCTTT. Translating it yields CASSRHHSRVSVNTEAFF.